Below are 5 T cell receptor beta chains sequenced from a single sample in a study of OX40 agonist ivuxolimab in advanced cancers. Using immunoSEQ multiplex PCR, the repertoire was profiled, and TCRdb retains in-frame clones only, with some absent. The sample yields some 62,000 clones, approximately 90% seen once. The sample consisted of CD4+ or CD8+ T cells sorted from blood, taken in a trial of the OX40 agonist ivuxolimab. The origin of the receptors is an adult with an advanced solid tumor such as melanoma, head and neck, liver or kidney cancer.

The V call is TRBV28, the J call TRBJ2-6, with 8 bases matching TRBD1. Germline loops: CDR1 MDHEN, CDR2 SYDVKM. The V and J ends lost 4 bases and 0 bases, in that order; junction bases with no gene match: 5. This CDR3 is built from 17 residues. The CDR3 spells CASSSGTGSSGANVLTF. The CDR3 DNA follows: TGTGCCAGCAGTTCGGGGACAGGCAGCTCTGGGGCCAACGTCCTGACTTTC.

The V and J genes are TRBV4-1 and TRBJ2-7, with TRBD2 matching over 7 bases. CDR1 MGHRA and CDR2 YSYEKL come from the germline V gene. V was pared by 2 bases and J by 6 bases, with 10 bases of the junction left unmatched. The CDR3 is 15 amino acids. The CDR3 DNA is TGCGCCAGCAGCCAAAACGGGGAGGGCACGGGCGAGCAGTACTTC. This translates into CASSQNGEGTGEQYF.

V gene TRBV4-1 combines with J gene TRBJ1-1; D uncertain. V was cut by 0 bases and J by 4 bases, with 15 bases left in between. The CDR3 totals 16 residues. Per the germline V gene, CDR1 is MGHRA and CDR2 is YSYEKL. The CDR3 bases are TGCGCCAGCAGCCAAGATCTCGCGGGTACGGGCACTGAAGCTTTCTTT. It translates to CASSQDLAGTGTEAFF.

CDR3 nucleotides: TGTGCCAGCAGCCCACGATTGCACGAGCAGTACTTC. Its translation is CASSPRLHEQYF. The chain has TRBV5-6 and TRBJ2-7; D remains unclear. The V end lost 4 bases, the J end lost 5 bases, and 10 bases lay between the germline ends. This CDR3 is 12 amino acids long. Germline-derived CDR1 and CDR2 are SGHDT and YYEEEE.

CDR3 nucleotide sequence: TGTGCCAGTAGTTTCGGGACAGGGGCCGACGAGCAGTACTTC. This encodes CASSFGTGADEQYF. The rearrangement uses TRBV19 and TRBJ2-7; TRBD1 agrees at 10 bases. This CDR3 spans 14 amino acids. Looked up from germline, CDR1 is LNHDA and CDR2 is SQIVND (reference sequence). The V gene end was trimmed by 5 bases and the J gene end by 5 bases; junction bases not matched to a gene: 6.